Sequencing of this T cell receptor beta chain was carried out in a study of T-cell memory formation after mild COVID-19. Broader study findings: Contracting CD8+ clones were enriched in EMRA, CD4+ mainly in CM and EM.

The germline V and J ends were trimmed by 5 bases and 5 bases, with 15 bases remaining between them. Germline-derived CDR1 and CDR2 are SGHTA and FQGNSA. The CDR3 runs to 14 residues. MiXCR was run by TCRdb on the 5' RACE reads, yielding one entry per CDR3 protein. This table holds around 370,000 distinct CDR3 sequences, under 25% found once. About this clonotype itself: The antigen remains undetermined.

The sample comprised PBMCs or a T cell subset sorted from them (not recorded which). The V and J genes are TRBV7-2 and TRBJ2-5; D is perhaps TRBD1 or TRBD2 (6 bases each). This TCR derives from an adult woman who had mild COVID-19 (a few samples of this study predate the infection). Cell type and time point are not known. CDR3 coding DNA: TGTGCCAGCAGCGCGGGACATACGACGGAGACCCAGTACTTC. It codes for CASSAGHTTETQYF.